The clone carrying this T cell receptor beta chain was picked up many times. No antigen is known for it. This record belongs to a study of early T cells in non-severe SARS-CoV-2 infection. Study-wide points: Missing private and CD4 specificities, VDJdb matching favored anti-spike CD8 responses.

The CDR3 has 14 amino acids. The ends lost 4 bases at V and 5 bases at J; junction bases unmatched: 5. Germline CDR1 MNHNY, CDR2 SVGAGI (reference sequence). Individually, cDNA molecules had unique molecular identifiers attached to them. Each CDR3 protein gets one entry after TCRdb re-called the 5' RACE reads with MiXCR. The repertoire holds tens of thousands of distinct CDR3 sequences, with roughly 6.1% as singletons. This clonotype was obtained from an adult who was a healthcare worker with PCR-confirmed SARS-CoV-2 infection or an uninfected control (not recorded which). J is TRBJ1-5 and V is TRBV6-6; 7 bases match TRBD1. The specimen sequenced was whole blood. This CDR3 reads CASSLTGIDQPQHF. The DNA of the CDR3 is TGTGCCAGCAGTTTGACAGGGATCGATCAGCCCCAGCATTTT.